One and the same sample provided the 20 T cell receptor beta chains below, sequenced in a study of T cell repertoires in cytomegalovirus infection (dated by TCRdb to between 2019 and 2020). Antigens for these TCRs are unknown. The sequencer was an Illumina HiSeq 1500. The public sequencing data were trimmed at Q25 with fastp and processed into clonotypes with MiXCR by TCRdb, which kept only in-frame beta chains. Entries are consolidated by CDR3 protein sequence, retaining the most common genes and DNA. The sample table holds about 270,000 distinct CDR3 sequences, of which roughly a fifth were seen once. Roughly 19% of the sample is held by the ten biggest clonotypes. The treatment or condition label on this specimen signifies: in vitro stimulation with specific CMV peptide epitopes to enrich CMV-specific T cells. Sequencing was performed on cultured PBMCs, taken from culture after CMV antigen stimulation. The receptors come from a human donor in good health (CMV status not recorded). Some clones in this sample may be carry-over from other donors' samples.

In this sample, this clonotype turned up a few times. The rearrangement joins TRBV6-1 to TRBJ1-3; D call uncertain. Germline-derived CDR1 and CDR2 are MNHNS and SASEGT. The length of the CDR3 is 13 residues. With 0 bases removed from V and 5 bases from J, the gap between germline ends came to 5 bases. CDR3 residues: CASSEAWRNTIYF. CDR3 coding DNA: TGTGCCAGCAGTGAAGCTTGGAGAAACACCATATATTTT.

The chain uses TRBV4-3 and TRBJ1-4; 7 positions match TRBD1. V dropped 1 base and J dropped 3; count of bases not matched to a gene: 5. The CDR3 consists of 16 residues. From germline, CDR1 is LGHNA and CDR2 YSLEER. CDR3 bases: TGCGCCAGCAGCCAAGGCCTCGGGACAGCTAATGAAAAACTGTTTTTT. This translates into CASSQGLGTANEKLFF.

The rearrangement links TRBV7-2 to TRBJ2-2; D is possibly TRBD1 (6 bases). Trimming left V 5 bases short and J 0 bases short, with 13 bases between. Germline V gene sequence: CDR1 SGHTA, CDR2 FQGNSA. The CDR3 consists of 16 residues. The DNA of the CDR3 is TGTGCCAGCAGCCTACAGGGAAGGGCGAACACCGGGGAGCTGTTTTTT. This gives the protein CASSLQGRANTGELFF. Full variable domain (rest looked up from reference TRBV7-2 and TRBJ2-2): GAGVSQSPSNKVTEKGKDVELRCDPISGHTALYWYRQSLGQGLEFLIYFQGNSAPDKSGLPSDRFSAERTGGSVSTLTIQRTQQEDSAVYLCASSLQGRANTGELFFGEGSRLTVL.

This clonotype was detected ten times or more. This chain connects TRBV30 to TRBJ1-1; 7 nucleotides align to TRBD1. CDR3 length equals 16 residues. Germline assignment: CDR1 GTSNPN and CDR2 SVGIG (reference sequence). Trimming took 4 bases from V and 5 from J; bases not matched to a gene: 16. CDR3 region: CAWNTPGRQGGTEAFF. The DNA of the CDR3 is TGTGCCTGGAACACCCCGGGAAGGCAGGGGGGTACTGAAGCTTTCTTT.

This chain connects TRBV6-1 to TRBJ1-1, with D perhaps TRBD1 (5 bases). Looked up from germline, CDR1 is MNHNS and CDR2 is SASEGT. The CDR3 has 14 residues. Trimming removed 9 bases at V and 1 base at J, with 15 bases between. DNA for the CDR3: TGTGCCAGTTGGTCCGGACATAGGAACACTGAAGCTTTCTTT. It translates to CASWSGHRNTEAFF.

A few counts support this clonotype. V is TRBV7-8 and J is TRBJ2-3; TRBD1 is a possible D gene (6 bases). Germline V gene data show CDR1 as SGHVS and CDR2 as FQNEAQ. The CDR3 runs 17 residues. Trimming removed 1 base from V and 5 bases from J, with 19 bases in between. DNA for the CDR3: TGTGCCAGCAGCTTAGGCAGCAGGGGTTGGATGGGAGATACGCAGTATTTT. Amino acids: CASSLGSRGWMGDTQYF.

This clonotype came up many times. The CDR3 coding sequence is TGTGCCAGCAGCTTAAGTGATCTTAGATTTCACGGGGAGCTGTTTTTT. Translated: CASSLSDLRFHGELFF. This chain uses TRBV7-8 with TRBJ2-2; D gene uncertain. CDR1 SGHVS and CDR2 FQNEAQ come from the germline V gene. The V end was cut by 2 bases, the J end by 7 bases, with 17 bases between. The CDR3 is 16 amino acids.

This clonotype was counted many times. The V call is TRBV5-1, the J call TRBJ2-2; possibly TRBD1 for D (5 bases). The CDR3 spans 15 residues. The V gene lost 7 bases and the J gene lost 1 base, with 14 bases spanning the gap. Germline V CDR1 and CDR2: SGHRS, YFSETQ. CDR3 residues: CASAKGQGNTGELFF. Written as DNA, the CDR3 is TGCGCCAGCGCTAAGGGGCAGGGGAACACCGGGGAGCTGTTTTTT.

This rearrangement joins TRBV7-2 to TRBJ2-1; 13 bases are shared with TRBD2. V gave up 2 bases and J gave up 9 bases; unmatched junction bases: 7. The CDR3 extends over 16 amino acids. Germline lookup yields CDR1 SGHTA and CDR2 FQGNSA. Here the CDR3 DNA reads TGTGCCAGCAGCTTACGGCCTACTAGCGGGGGGGGTGAGCAGTTCTTC. Its translation is CASSLRPTSGGGEQFF.

This clonotype was seen more than once but under ten times. The junction does not match germline at one end; this may be a read error. The rearrangement links TRBV7-7 to TRBJ2-5, with D perhaps assigned TRBD1 or TRBD2 (6 bases each). Germline-derived CDR1 and CDR2 are SSHAT and FNYEAQ (reference sequence). CDR3 length: 13 residues. Here the CDR3 DNA reads TGTGCTAGCAGCCGGAGGGGGGAAGAGACCCAGTACTTC. This codes for CASSRRGEETQYF.

The table lists this clonotype with a few counts. The genes are TRBV19 and TRBJ2-5; 9 nucleotides match TRBD2. Germline CDR1 is LNHDA and CDR2 is SQIVND (reference sequence). V trimming: 5 bases; J trimming: 5 bases; junction bases outside the gene matches: 6. The CDR3 sequence is 14 residues long. CDR3: CASSVIAGVETQYF. CDR3 nucleotides: TGTGCCAGTAGTGTAATAGCGGGAGTGGAGACCCAGTACTTC.

The chain is built from TRBV7-7 and TRBJ2-3; 8 positions match TRBD2. Per the germline V gene, CDR1 is SSHAT and CDR2 is FNYEAQ (reference sequence). V lost 3 bases to trimming and J lost 2 bases; unmatched junction nucleotides: 7. The CDR3 covers 16 residues. The CDR3, as DNA: TGTGCCAGCAGCTTCGGGACTAGTCCCCTCACAGATACGCAGTATTTT. This codes for CASSFGTSPLTDTQYF. The entire variable domain, with the rest obtained from reference TRBV7-7 and TRBJ2-3, is as follows: GAGVSQSPRYKVTKRGQDVTLRCDPISSHATLYWYQQALGQGPEFLTYFNYEAQPDKSGLPSDRFSAERPEGSISTLTIQRTEQRDSAMYRCASSFGTSPLTDTQYFGPGTRLTVL.

Written as DNA, the CDR3 is TGTGCCAGCAGTCAGCAGACAGGTCCCTACGAGCAGTACTTC. Protein product: CASSQQTGPYEQYF. The V gene is TRBV6-5, the J gene TRBJ2-7; D might be TRBD1 (6 bases). The V gene's germline CDR1 is MNHEY and CDR2 SVGAGI. This CDR3 has 14 residues. Trimming left V 5 bases short and J 2 bases short, with 13 bases between.

This clonotype has just a few counts. The chain uses TRBV23-1 and TRBJ2-3, with 7 bases fitting TRBD2. TRBV23-1 is an ORF, with its function uncertain. With 4 bases clipped from V and 1 base from J, the junction kept 17 bases outside the gene matches. CDR3 size: 19 residues. The chain's CDR3 is CASSRVRTLAEGGTDTQYF. The DNA of the CDR3 is TGCGCCAGCAGTCGGGTACGGACTCTAGCGGAAGGGGGCACAGATACGCAGTATTTT.

V gene TRBV28 combines with J gene TRBJ2-5, with TRBD1 matching over 11 bases. Germline values: CDR1 MDHEN, CDR2 SYDVKM. Trimming at V came to 1 base and at J to 4 bases, leaving 5 bases not matched to a gene. This CDR3 comprises 16 residues. CDR3 nucleotides: TGTGCCAGCAGTTTATCTGGACAGGGGGCGAGAGAGACCCAGTACTTC. Its translation: CASSLSGQGARETQYF.

The J gene is TRBJ2-1, the V gene TRBV4-1; possible D gene TRBD1, 5 bases. The germline V gene has CDR1 MGHRA and CDR2 YSYEKL. The germline V and J ends were trimmed by 0 bases and 4 bases, with 16 bases remaining between them. The CDR3 is 17 residues long. In DNA form, the CDR3 reads TGCGCCAGCAGCCAAGATGGGGCCGCCTCCCGGTACAATGAGCAGTTCTTC. This encodes CASSQDGAASRYNEQFF.

The chain is built from TRBV6-2 or TRBV6-3 and TRBJ2-6; D is possibly TRBD2 (6 bases). Germline V lookup: CDR1 MNHEY, CDR2 SVGEGT. The ends were cut back, 6 bases at V and 1 base at J, with 13 bases in the middle. This CDR3 comprises 16 residues. The CDR3 protein is CASSRDGRSGANVLTF. The CDR3 DNA reads TGTGCCAGCAGCAGGGACGGGAGATCTGGGGCCAACGTCCTGACTTTC.

J is TRBJ2-5 and V is TRBV6-1; D gene unclear. The CDR3 is 14 amino acids. Trimming cost V 7 bases and J 5 bases, with 17 bases left between them. The germline V gene has CDR1 MNHNS and CDR2 SASEGT. This CDR3 is CASMREPLRETQYF. The CDR3 coding sequence is TGTGCCAGCATGAGAGAACCCCTTAGGGAGACCCAGTACTTC.

In this sample, this clonotype turned up many times. The gene calls are TRBV7-2 and TRBJ1-2; D is undetermined. V was shortened by 2 bases and J by 5 bases, with 12 bases between the two germline ends. The CDR3 contains 14 residues. Germline CDR1 SGHTA, CDR2 FQGNSA. The CDR3 bases are TGTGCCAGCAGCTTAATTGAGGCGTCGTATGGCTACACCTTC. This sequence encodes CASSLIEASYGYTF.

V and J are TRBV24-1 and TRBJ2-7; 7 bases align to TRBD2. The CDR3 is 16 residues long. CDR1 and CDR2 (germline): KGHDR, SFDVKD. V was pared by 1 base and J by 2 bases, with 7 bases of the junction left unmatched. The CDR3 is CATSDLRGRGTYEQYV. The CDR3 region has the DNA TGTGCCACCAGTGATTTAAGAGGGAGGGGAACCTACGAGCAGTACGTC.